Here is one T cell receptor beta chain with its context. V was shortened by 3 bases and J by 3 bases, with 12 bases between the two germline ends. This CDR3 comprises 13 residues. Germline CDR1 SQVTM, CDR2 ANQGSEA. The sample comes from a study of shared clonotypes between healthy human individuals. Looking at the study overall: The donors, two women and a few men, were aged 18 to 49.

Participating donors were healthy, HIV-negative adults free of recent acute infections or vaccinations. Nashville, Tennessee was home to all donors, each a Caucasian adult. Clones were sequenced by immunoSEQ multiplex PCR, and TCRdb holds only the in-frame ones, with some missing. Among roughly 1,500,000 clones listed, 95% to 99% were seen once. The sample was naive CD4+ T cells sorted from blood. The subset: CD45RA+ positively selected. The sequence was obtained from a young man in good health. V gene TRBV29-1 combines with J gene TRBJ2-7; D is possibly TRBD1 (5 bases). CDR3 sequence reads: CSVENRPNYEQYF. The CDR3 bases are TGCAGCGTTGAGAACAGGCCGAACTACGAGCAGTACTTC.